The clone carrying this T cell receptor beta chain was seen once. This may arise from a read error, as a much more abundant clone is one base away. This entry is derived from a study of T cells in Graves' hyperthyroidism and ophthalmopathy. Trimming shortened V by 4 bases and J by 4 bases, and 16 bases separated the two germline ends. Looked up from germline, CDR1 is SNHLY and CDR2 is FYNNEI. The CDR3 sequence is 16 residues long. RNA transcripts yielded amplified TCR beta CDR3 regions. The HTBI primer set drove a first-round RT-PCR of the TCR CDR3. Each CDR3 protein is one row after TCRdb ran MiXCR on the multiplex PCR reads. The sample shows a few hundred thousand distinct CDR3 sequences, approximately 13% of them seen only once.

This TCR derives from a woman in her 40s with Graves' ophthalmopathy. Sequencing input: blood. V and J are TRBV2 and TRBJ2-2; D unresolved. The CDR3 DNA is TGTGCCAGCAGTGCAGCTGAGCCACGGTTCACCGGGGAGCTGTTTTTT. It codes for CASSAAEPRFTGELFF.